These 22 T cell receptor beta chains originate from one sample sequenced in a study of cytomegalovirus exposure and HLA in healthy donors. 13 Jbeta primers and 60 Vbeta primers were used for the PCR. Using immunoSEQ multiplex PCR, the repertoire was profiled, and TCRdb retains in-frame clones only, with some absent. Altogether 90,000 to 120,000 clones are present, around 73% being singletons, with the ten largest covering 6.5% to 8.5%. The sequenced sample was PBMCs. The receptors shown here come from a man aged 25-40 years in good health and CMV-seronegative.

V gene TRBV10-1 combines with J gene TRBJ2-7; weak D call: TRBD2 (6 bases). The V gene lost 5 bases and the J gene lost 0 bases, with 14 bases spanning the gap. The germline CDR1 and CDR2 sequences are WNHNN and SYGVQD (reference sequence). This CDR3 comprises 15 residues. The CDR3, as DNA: TGCGCCAGCAGTTCGGGACTTTCGAGCTCCTACGAGCAGTACTTC. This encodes CASSSGLSSSYEQYF.

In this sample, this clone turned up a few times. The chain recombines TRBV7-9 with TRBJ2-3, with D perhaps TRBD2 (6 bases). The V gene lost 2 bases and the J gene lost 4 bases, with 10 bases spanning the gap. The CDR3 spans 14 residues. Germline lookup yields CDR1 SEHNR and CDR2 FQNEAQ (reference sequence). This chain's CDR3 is CASSLKRESDTQYF. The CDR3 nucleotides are TGTGCCAGCAGCTTAAAACGGGAGTCAGATACGCAGTATTTT.

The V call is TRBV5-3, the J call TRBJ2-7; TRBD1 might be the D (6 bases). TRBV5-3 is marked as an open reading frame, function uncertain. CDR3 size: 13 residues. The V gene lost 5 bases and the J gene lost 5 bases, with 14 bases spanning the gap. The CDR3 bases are TGTGCCAGAAGACTCGACAGGACGAACGAGCAGTACTTC. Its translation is CARRLDRTNEQYF.

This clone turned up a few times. CDR3 bases: TGCGCCAGCAGTCAATTTAGGACAGTCTACGAGCAGTACTTC. Translation: CASSQFRTVYEQYF. The J gene is TRBJ2-7, the V gene TRBV23-1, with D perhaps matching TRBD1 (6 bases). TRBV23-1 counts as an open reading frame of uncertain function. Trimming removed 1 base from V and 3 bases from J, with 10 bases in between. The CDR3 is 14 amino acids.

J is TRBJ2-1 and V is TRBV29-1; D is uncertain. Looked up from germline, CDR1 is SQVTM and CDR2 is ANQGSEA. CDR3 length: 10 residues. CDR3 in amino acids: CTLPRNEQFF. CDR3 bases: TGCACCCTCCCCCGTAATGAGCAGTTCTTC.

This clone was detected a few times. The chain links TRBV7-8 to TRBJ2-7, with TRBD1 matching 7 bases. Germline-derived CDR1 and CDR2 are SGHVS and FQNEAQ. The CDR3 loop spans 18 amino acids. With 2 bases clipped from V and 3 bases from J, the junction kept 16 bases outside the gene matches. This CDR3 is CASSLFYPWDSPNYEQYF. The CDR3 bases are TGTGCCAGCAGCTTATTTTACCCTTGGGACAGCCCCAACTACGAGCAGTACTTC.

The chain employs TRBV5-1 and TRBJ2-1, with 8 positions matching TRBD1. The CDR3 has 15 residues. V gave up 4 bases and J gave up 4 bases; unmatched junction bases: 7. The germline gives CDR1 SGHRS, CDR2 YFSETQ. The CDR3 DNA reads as TGCGCCAGCAGCGAAATGGACAGGGTGTACAATGAGCAGTTCTTC. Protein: CASSEMDRVYNEQFF. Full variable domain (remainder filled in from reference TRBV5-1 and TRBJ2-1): KAGVTQTPRYLIKTRGQQVTLSCSPISGHRSVSWYQQTPGQGLQFLFEYFSETQRNKGNFPGRFSGRQFSNSRSEMNVSTLELGDSALYLCASSEMDRVYNEQFFGPGTRLTVL.

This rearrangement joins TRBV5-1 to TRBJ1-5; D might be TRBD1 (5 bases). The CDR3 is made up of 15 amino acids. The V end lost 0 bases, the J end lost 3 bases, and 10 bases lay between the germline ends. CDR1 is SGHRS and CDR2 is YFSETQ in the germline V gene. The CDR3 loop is CASSLAGTVNQPQHF. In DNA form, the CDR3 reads TGCGCCAGCAGCTTGGCTGGGACTGTCAATCAGCCCCAGCATTTT.

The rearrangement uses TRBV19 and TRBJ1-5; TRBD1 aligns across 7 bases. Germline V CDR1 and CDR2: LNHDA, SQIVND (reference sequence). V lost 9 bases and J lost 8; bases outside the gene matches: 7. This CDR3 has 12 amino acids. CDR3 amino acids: CASHRGYEPQHF. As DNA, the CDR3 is TGTGCCAGCCACAGGGGTTATGAGCCCCAGCATTTT.

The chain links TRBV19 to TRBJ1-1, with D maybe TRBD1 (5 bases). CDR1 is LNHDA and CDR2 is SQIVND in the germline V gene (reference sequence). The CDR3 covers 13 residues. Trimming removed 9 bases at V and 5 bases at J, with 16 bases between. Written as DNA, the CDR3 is TGTGCCAGCCGTGGGCAGGGCCCTACTGAAGCTTTCTTT. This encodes CASRGQGPTEAFF.

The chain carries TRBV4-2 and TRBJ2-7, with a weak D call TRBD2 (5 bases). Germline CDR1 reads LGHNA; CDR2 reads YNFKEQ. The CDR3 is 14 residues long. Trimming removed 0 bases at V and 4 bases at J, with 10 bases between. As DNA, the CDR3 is TGTGCCAGCAGCCAAGAGCCCGGGGAGTACGAGCAGTACTTC. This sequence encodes CASSQEPGEYEQYF.

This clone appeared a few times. This CDR3 is CAWSPGTGKADTQYF. The CDR3 bases are TGTGCCTGGAGTCCCGGGACAGGGAAGGCAGATACGCAGTATTTT. The V and J genes are TRBV30 and TRBJ2-3, with 9 bases identical to TRBD1. This CDR3 is 15 amino acids long. V dropped 2 bases and J dropped 4; count of bases not matched to a gene: 7. CDR1 is GTSNPN, CDR2 SVGIG, per germline (reference sequence).

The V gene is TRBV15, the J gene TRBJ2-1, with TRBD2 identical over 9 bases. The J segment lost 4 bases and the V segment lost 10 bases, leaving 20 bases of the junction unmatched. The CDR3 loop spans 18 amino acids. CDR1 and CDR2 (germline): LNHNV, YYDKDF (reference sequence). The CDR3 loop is CARGGDYIAGACYNEQFF. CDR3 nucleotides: TGTGCCAGGGGGGGCGACTATATAGCGGGGGCGTGTTACAATGAGCAGTTCTTC.

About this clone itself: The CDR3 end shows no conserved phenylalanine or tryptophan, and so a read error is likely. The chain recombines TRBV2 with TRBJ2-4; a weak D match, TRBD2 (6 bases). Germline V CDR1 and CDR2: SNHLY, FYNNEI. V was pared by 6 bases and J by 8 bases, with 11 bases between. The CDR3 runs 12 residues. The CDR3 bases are TGTGCCAGCAGGGAGGGTATGGACATTCAGTACCTC. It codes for CASREGMDIQYL.

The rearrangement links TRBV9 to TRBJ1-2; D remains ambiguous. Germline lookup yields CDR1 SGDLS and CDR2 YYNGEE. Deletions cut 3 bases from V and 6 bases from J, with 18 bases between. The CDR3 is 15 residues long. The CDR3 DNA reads TGTGCCAGCAGCGGACCAGGAACCCTTTGGGATGGCTACACCTTC. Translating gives CASSGPGTLWDGYTF.

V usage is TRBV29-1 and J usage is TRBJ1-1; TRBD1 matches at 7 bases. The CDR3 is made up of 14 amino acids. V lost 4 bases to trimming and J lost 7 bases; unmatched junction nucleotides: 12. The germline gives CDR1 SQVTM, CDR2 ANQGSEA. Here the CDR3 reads CSVASGTALSEAFF. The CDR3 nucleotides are TGCAGCGTTGCTAGCGGGACAGCTTTGAGTGAAGCTTTCTTT.

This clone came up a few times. CDR3 in amino acids: CASRGGTGIYEQYF. In DNA form, the CDR3 reads TGCGCCAGCAGGGGCGGGACAGGGATCTACGAGCAGTACTTC. The chain uses TRBV5-1 and TRBJ2-7; 9 bases align to TRBD1. The CDR3 has 14 amino acids. In germline, CDR1 is SGHRS, CDR2 YFSETQ. The V gene end was trimmed by 5 bases and the J gene end by 3 bases; junction bases not matched to a gene: 6.

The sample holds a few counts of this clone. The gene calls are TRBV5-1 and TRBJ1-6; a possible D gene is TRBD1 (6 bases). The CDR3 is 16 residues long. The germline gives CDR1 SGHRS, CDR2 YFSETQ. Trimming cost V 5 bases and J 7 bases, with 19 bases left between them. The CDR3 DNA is TGCGCCAGCAGATATGACACTGGGGGCTCGAATTCACCCCTCCACTTT. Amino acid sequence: CASRYDTGGSNSPLHF.

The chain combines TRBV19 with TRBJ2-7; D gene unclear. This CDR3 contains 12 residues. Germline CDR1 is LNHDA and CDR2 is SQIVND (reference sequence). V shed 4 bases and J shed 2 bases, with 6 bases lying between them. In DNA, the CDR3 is TGTGCCAGTAGTACCTACCCCTACGAGCAGTACTTC. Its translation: CASSTYPYEQYF.

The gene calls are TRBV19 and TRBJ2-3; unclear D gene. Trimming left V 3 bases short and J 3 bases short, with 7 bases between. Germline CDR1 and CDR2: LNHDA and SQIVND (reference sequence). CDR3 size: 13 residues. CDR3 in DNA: TGTGCCAGTAGTATGGCTTGGACAGATACGCAGTATTTT. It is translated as CASSMAWTDTQYF. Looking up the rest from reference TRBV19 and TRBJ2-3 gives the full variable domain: DGGITQSPKYLFRKEGQNVTLSCEQNLNHDAMYWYRQDPGQGLRLIYYSQIVNDFQKGDIAEGYSVSREKKESFPLTVTSAQKNPTAFYLCASSMAWTDTQYFGPGTRLTVL.

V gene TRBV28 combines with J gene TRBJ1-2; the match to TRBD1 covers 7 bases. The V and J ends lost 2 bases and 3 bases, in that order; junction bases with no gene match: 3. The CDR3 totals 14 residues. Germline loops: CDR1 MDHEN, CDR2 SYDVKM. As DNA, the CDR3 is TGTGCCAGCAGTTTACACCAGGGGGACTATGGCTACACCTTC. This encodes CASSLHQGDYGYTF.

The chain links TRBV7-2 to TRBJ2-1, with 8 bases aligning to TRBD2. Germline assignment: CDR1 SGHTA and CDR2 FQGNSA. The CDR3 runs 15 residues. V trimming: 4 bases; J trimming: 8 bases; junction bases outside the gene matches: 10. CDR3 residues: CASSSDGTRSDEQFF. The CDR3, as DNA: TGTGCCAGCAGCTCGGACGGGACTAGGAGCGATGAGCAGTTCTTC.